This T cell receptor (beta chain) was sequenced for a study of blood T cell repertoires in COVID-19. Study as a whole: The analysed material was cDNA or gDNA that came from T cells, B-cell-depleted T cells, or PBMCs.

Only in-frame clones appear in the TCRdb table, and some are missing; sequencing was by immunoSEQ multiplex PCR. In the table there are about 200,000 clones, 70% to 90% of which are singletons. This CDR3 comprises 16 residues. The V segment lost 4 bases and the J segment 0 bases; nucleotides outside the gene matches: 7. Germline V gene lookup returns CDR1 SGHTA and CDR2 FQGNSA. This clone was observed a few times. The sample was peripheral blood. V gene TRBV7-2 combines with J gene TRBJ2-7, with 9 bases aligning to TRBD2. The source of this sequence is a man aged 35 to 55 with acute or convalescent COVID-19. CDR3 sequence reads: CASSSFTSGPSYEQYF. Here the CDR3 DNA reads TGTGCCAGCAGCTCGTTTACTAGCGGGCCCTCCTACGAGCAGTACTTC.